This T cell receptor beta chain was sequenced in a study of blood T cell repertoires in COVID-19 (dated by TCRdb to the early 2020s). With respect to the entire study: ImmuneRACE Cohort 3 recovered participants were defined by two consecutive negative NP/OP PCR tests, healthcare professional clearance, or symptom resolution. Subjects who had been exposed to COVID-19, were actively infected with it, or had recovered from it provided the deeply sampled blood TCRbeta repertoires that made up the dataset. A de-identified subject ID, COVID-19 status, age in years and sex were almost always included in the sample metadata. The prospective study material was composed of cDNA or gDNA derived from T cells, B-cell-depleted T cells, or PBMCs. The repertoires were made available in a free public database intended to serve as a resource for research on the immune response to SARS-CoV-2. Where available, HLA class I and class II types were obtained from metadata supplied by the sample provider rather than from assay-based typing. The samples were drawn from two sources: the first 160 participants of the ongoing ImmuneRACE study, and fewer than 1,500 subjects contributed by 6 global collaborators. Collaborator samples came from the United States, Italy and Spain and covered acute and convalescent phases of COVID-19. On the study overall, not on this receptor specifically: The amount of clinical and demographic metadata varied by source and participant and was provided uncurated.

Enrolling through a virtual design, the prospective study's participants ranged in age from about 18 to 100 years and lived across more than 20 United States geographic areas. In the prospective study, cohorts were assigned on the basis of participant-reported clinical history obtained from a screening survey and a study questionnaire. Each participant in the prospective study had whole blood, serum and a nasopharyngeal or oropharyngeal swab collected by mobile phlebotomists. Over a roughly 2-month period, participants in the prospective study had the option of providing additional blood draws and questionnaires. Prospective study blood samples were shipped either frozen or at room temperature before DNA extraction. On this clone itself: Its specific antigen is unknown. Per-base quality was not reported, and no clone a single base away is much larger than it.

TCRbeta CDR3 regions were amplified from genomic DNA using the immunoSEQ Assay, a bias-controlled multiplex PCR. On the study's bioinformatics: The number of nucleated cells in each sample was estimated by amplification of reference gene primers within the assay. To quantify the absolute abundance of each unique TCRbeta CDR3 rearrangement, sequence reads were collapsed and filtered. For each sample, productive Simpson clonality was calculated as the square root of Simpson's diversity index over productive rearrangements. Sourced from immuneACCESS, this table was stored by TCRdb with only in-frame sequences that have V and J called. A share of the clones is absent; for the studies checked, an unresolved V gene accounts for under half, and the remainder has no known explanation. The V and J calls and clone size were taken over from that table, and D and trimming were inferred from the DNA. The sample table records over 130,000 clones; over 75% of these occur just once. The ten largest clones capture roughly 4% of the sample.

This receptor was taken from a man aged 50-60 years in a cohort exposed to, infected with or recovered from COVID-19 (not recorded which). The sample taken for sequencing was PBMCs or T cells enriched from blood (not recorded which).

The DNA is TGTGCCAGCAGCCTAGGGGGGGGAGCTGAAGCTTTCTTT. It codes for CASSLGGGAEAFF. The chain was built from TRBV28 and TRBJ1-1, and possibly TRBD1, on 6 matching bases. The CDR3 has 13 amino acids, counting the end cysteine and phenylalanine. Only the CDR3 DNA is retained, 39 bases long and in frame from the first base. From the germline V gene, CDR1 is MDHEN and CDR2 is SYDVKM. Between the V and J ends, shortened by 6 bases and 6 bases respectively, the junction contains 14 bases.